This is a list of T cell receptor beta chains from one sample in a study of blood T cell repertoires in COVID-19. TCRdb's copy holds only in-frame clones and misses some; the assay was immunoSEQ multiplex PCR. The sample carries about 150,000 clones, roughly 89% recorded once. The sample taken for sequencing was PBMCs or T cells enriched from blood (not recorded which). Every receptor here comes from a man aged 45-65 years who had recovered from COVID-19. Both conserved end residues are part of each CDR3. A D gene is named only where the DNA matches it firmly. Clone size is given for some rows only: seen once, a few or many times, or a class if the clone is expanded.

V	length	D	size	J	CDR3	DNA
TRBV7-2	14	TRBD2	-	TRBJ2-7	CASRRGLAGDEQYF	TGTGCCAGCAGAAGGGGACTAGCGGGAGACGAGCAGTACTTC
TRBV28	14	-	-	TRBJ1-1	CASIFMSGATEAFF	TGTGCCAGCATTTTTATGTCAGGGGCTACTGAAGCTTTCTTT
TRBV28	15	TRBD1	once	TRBJ1-4	CASSPGGETNEKLFF	TGTGCCAGCAGTCCAGGGGGCGAAACTAATGAAAAACTGTTTTTT
TRBV6-4	15	-	-	TRBJ1-1	CASSVTGGRSAEAFF	TGTGCCAGCAGCGTCACGGGGGGGCGAAGTGCTGAAGCTTTCTTT
TRBV2	15	-	-	TRBJ1-3	CASSRQPYSGNTIYF	TGTGCCAGCAGTCGACAGCCTTACTCTGGAAACACCATATATTTT
TRBV5-3	17	TRBD2	-	TRBJ2-2	CARSKGLAGENTGELFF	TGTGCCAGAAGCAAGGGACTAGCGGGGGAGAACACCGGGGAGCTGTTTTTT
TRBV28	13	-	once	TRBJ1-6	CASSLFGNSPLHF	TGTGCCAGCAGTTTATTCGGGAATTCACCCCTCCACTTT
TRBV7-8	14	TRBD1	-	TRBJ1-2	CASSFDRAAYGYTF	TGTGCCAGCAGCTTTGACAGGGCAGCCTATGGCTACACCTTC
TRBV9	14	-	-	TRBJ1-6	CASSVRVYNSPLHF	TGTGCCAGCAGCGTCAGGGTTTATAATTCACCCCTCCACTTT
TRBV7-2	14	-	-	TRBJ1-2	CASSPMSAGYGYTF	TGTGCCAGCAGCCCCATGTCCGCAGGCTATGGCTACACCTTC
TRBV19	14	-	once	TRBJ1-1	CASQQGWSNTEAFF	TGTGCCAGTCAACAGGGTTGGTCGAACACTGAAGCTTTCTTT
TRBV7-2	18	-	-	TRBJ2-5	CASSLVGGPSLEGETQYF	TGTGCCAGCAGCTTAGTTGGGGGCCCCAGCCTGGAAGGGGAGACCCAGTACTTC
TRBV11-3	17	TRBD2	-	TRBJ2-1	CASSLEWRGVGYNEQFF	TGTGCCAGCAGCTTAGAGTGGCGGGGGGTCGGCTACAATGAGCAGTTCTTC
TRBV5-1	13	-	-	TRBJ1-1	CASSQEGEGEAFF	TGCGCCAGCAGCCAAGAGGGGGAGGGTGAAGCTTTCTTT
TRBV28	14	TRBD1	-	TRBJ2-4	CASSTTGTKNIQYF	TGTGCCAGCAGTACGACAGGGACCAAAAACATTCAGTACTTC
TRBV24-1	15	-	once	TRBJ1-2	CATSDPLLPNYGYTF	TGTGCCACCAGTGATCCGTTACTTCCTAACTATGGCTACACCTTC
TRBV7-2	14	TRBD1	once	TRBJ1-2	CASSLRGGGYGYTF	TGTGCCAGCAGCTTAAGAGGGGGCGGCTATGGCTACACCTTC
TRBV4-3	20	TRBD1	-	TRBJ1-4	CASSQVRRDRVMPVNEKLFF	TGCGCCAGCAGCCAAGTACGGCGGGACAGGGTTATGCCTGTGAATGAAAAACTGTTTTTT
TRBV9	15	TRBD2	-	TRBJ2-1	CASNRRLAGGDEQFF	TGTGCCAGCAACCGTAGACTAGCGGGAGGGGATGAGCAGTTCTTC
TRBV11-2	16	-	many	TRBJ1-1	CASSLGGSISGTEAFF	TGTGCCAGCAGCTTAGGGGGATCGATTAGCGGCACTGAAGCTTTCTTT
TRBV24-1	15	-	-	TRBJ2-3	CATSDFSGGTDTQYF	TGTGCCACCAGTGATTTTAGTGGTGGCACAGATACGCAGTATTTT
TRBV30	10	-	-	TRBJ1-5	CAWSASLRFF	TGTGCCTGGAGTGCAAGTTTGAGATTTTTT
TRBV18	11	-	-	TRBJ1-1	CASSPAAEAFF	TGTGCCAGCTCACCCGCGGCAGAAGCTTTCTTT
TRBV6-5	15	-	-	TRBJ1-6	CASSYSSGVGSPLHF	TGTGCCAGCAGTTACTCTTCAGGGGTCGGGTCACCCCTCCACTTT
TRBV28	15	TRBD1	-	TRBJ1-5	CATRATGGLNQPQHF	TGTGCCACCCGAGCGACAGGGGGTCTCAATCAGCCCCAGCATTTT
TRBV7-2	13	-	once	TRBJ1-2	CASSLGGGLGYTF	TGTGCCAGCAGCTTAGGAGGAGGTCTCGGCTACACCTTC
TRBV7-2	15	-	-	TRBJ1-5	CASNLSRGDNQPQHF	TGTGCCAGCAACTTAAGCAGGGGCGACAATCAGCCCCAGCATTTT
TRBV4-1	15	TRBD2	-	TRBJ2-7	CASSQSGLTPYEQYF	TGCGCCAGCAGCCAATCGGGACTAACTCCCTACGAGCAGTACTTC
TRBV19	15	-	-	TRBJ1-2	CASSTGDLLNYGYTF	TGTGCCAGTAGTACAGGGGACCTTCTTAACTATGGCTACACCTTC
TRBV6-2/TRBV6-3	17	TRBD1	-	TRBJ2-5	CASSYGFDRGVQETQYF	TGTGCCAGCAGTTACGGATTCGACAGGGGGGTCCAAGAGACCCAGTACTTC
TRBV3-1/TRBV3-2	17	TRBD2	-	TRBJ2-1	CASSQDVAGGYNNEQFF	TGTGCCAGCAGCCAAGATGTGGCGGGAGGGTATAACAATGAGCAGTTCTTC
TRBV7-9	16	TRBD1	-	TRBJ2-5	CASSARTGAGRETQYF	TGTGCCAGCAGCGCCCGGACAGGGGCCGGGAGGGAGACCCAGTACTTC
TRBV18	13	-	once	TRBJ2-5	CASSRGGQETQYF	TGTGCCAGCTCACGAGGCGGCCAAGAGACCCAGTACTTC
TRBV28	15	TRBD1	-	TRBJ1-1	CASSPGGQGPAEAFF	TGTGCCAGCAGTCCCGGCGGACAGGGTCCCGCTGAAGCTTTCTTT
TRBV6-5	13	TRBD2	-	TRBJ2-1	CASRDGGGNEQFF	TGTGCCAGCAGGGACGGGGGGGGCAATGAGCAGTTCTTC
TRBV19	14	TRBD1	few	TRBJ1-2	CASSRDRRSYGYTF	TGTGCCAGTTCACGGGACAGGCGGTCGTATGGCTACACCTTC
TRBV5-1	19	TRBD2	-	TRBJ2-1	CAFPGGGTELVGSYNEQFF	TGCGCCTTTCCGGGGGGTGGGACTGAGCTGGTGGGCTCCTACAATGAGCAGTTCTTC
TRBV5-4	15	TRBD1	-	TRBJ2-7	CASSFAGQGIYEQYF	TGTGCCAGCAGCTTCGCGGGACAGGGTATCTACGAGCAGTACTTC
TRBV19	15	-	-	TRBJ2-1	CASSMANLGHNEQFF	TGTGCCAGTAGTATGGCCAATCTGGGGCACAATGAGCAGTTCTTC
TRBV6-5	14	-	-	TRBJ1-4	CASSYYVNSGKLFF	TGTGCCAGCAGTTACTATGTTAACAGTGGAAAACTGTTTTTT
TRBV6-2/TRBV6-3	16	-	-	TRBJ1-3	CASSDTGTKSGNTIYF	TGTGCCAGCAGTGACACCGGGACAAAGAGTGGAAACACCATATATTTT
TRBV28	13	-	-	TRBJ1-2	CASRPQGNYGYTF	TGTGCCAGCAGGCCTCAGGGGAACTATGGCTACACCTTC
TRBV6-1	15	-	-	TRBJ1-1	CASSETWTADTEAFF	TGTGCCAGCAGTGAAACGTGGACAGCCGACACTGAAGCTTTCTTT
TRBV30	15	TRBD1	-	TRBJ1-1	CAWSRGQGGGAEAFF	TGTGCCTGGAGTCGAGGACAGGGAGGAGGGGCTGAAGCTTTCTTT
TRBV5-6	14	-	-	TRBJ1-2	CASSLGKPGYGYTF	TGTGCCAGCAGCTTGGGCAAGCCGGGGTATGGCTACACCTTC
TRBV18	15	-	-	TRBJ2-2	CASSPVGVNTGELFF	TGTGCCAGCTCACCCGTAGGGGTGAACACCGGGGAGCTGTTTTTT
TRBV5-1	14	-	-	TRBJ1-6	CASSFGRGNSPLHF	TGCGCCAGCAGCTTCGGCAGGGGAAATTCACCCCTCCACTTT
TRBV2	16	-	-	TRBJ1-4	CASSVVATRTGEKLFF	TGTGCCAGCAGTGTAGTGGCAACGAGAACCGGGGAAAAACTGTTTTTT
TRBV3-1/TRBV3-2	12	-	-	TRBJ2-1	CASSPAGGEQFF	TGTGCCAGCAGCCCCGCGGGTGGTGAGCAGTTCTTC
TRBV27	14	TRBD1	-	TRBJ2-3	CASSTRGPTDTQYF	TGTGCCAGCAGTACTAGGGGGCCCACAGATACGCAGTATTTT
TRBV2	11	-	-	TRBJ1-4	CASSESEKLFF	TGTGCCAGCAGTGAGAGCGAAAAACTGTTTTTT